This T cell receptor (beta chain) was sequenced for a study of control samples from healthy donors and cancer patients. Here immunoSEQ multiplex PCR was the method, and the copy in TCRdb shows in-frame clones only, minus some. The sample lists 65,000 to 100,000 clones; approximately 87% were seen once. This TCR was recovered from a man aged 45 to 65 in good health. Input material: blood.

The CDR3 loop reads CASSLSWGQGKTEAFF. The CDR3, as DNA: TGCGCCAGCAGCCTCTCTTGGGGACAGGGTAAGACTGAAGCTTTCTTT. V and J are TRBV4-3 and TRBJ1-1; 9 bases line up with TRBD1. V was clipped by 4 bases and J by 5 bases; unmatched bases: 11. There are 16 residues in the CDR3. Germline CDR1 LGHNA, CDR2 YSLEER.